The rows below give T cell receptor beta chains drawn from one sample of a study of blood T cell repertoires in COVID-19. The repertoire was sequenced with immunoSEQ multiplex PCR; TCRdb's copy has only in-frame clones and lacks some. The sample lists about 150,000 clones; approximately 86% were seen once. What was sequenced was peripheral blood. These receptors originate from a woman aged 45-65 years with acute or convalescent COVID-19. CDR3s include the opening cysteine and the closing phenylalanine or tryptophan. D genes are given only for firm matches. Size values are once, few and many counts, or a class for expanded clones, and some rows have none.

CDR3 | DNA | size | V | D | J
CASSQDLRAGGMADTQYF | TGTGCCAGCAGCCAAGACCTCCGGGCGGGGGGGATGGCAGATACGCAGTATTTT | NA | TRBV4-2 | TRBD2 | TRBJ2-3
CASSKWGLQWVPGPHYEQYF | TGTGCCAGCAGCAAATGGGGACTTCAATGGGTCCCCGGCCCCCACTACGAGCAGTACTTC | NA | TRBV21-1 | NA | TRBJ2-7
CSVVDFNEKLFF | TGCAGCGTGGTGGACTTTAATGAAAAACTGTTTTTT | NA | TRBV29-1 | NA | TRBJ1-4
CASSPNTGNNEQFF | TGTGCCAGCTCACCAAATACCGGTAACAATGAGCAGTTCTTC | NA | TRBV18 | NA | TRBJ2-1
CASSLEGGADYGYTF | TGCGCCAGCAGCTTGGAAGGGGGAGCTGACTATGGCTACACCTTC | NA | TRBV5-1 | NA | TRBJ1-2
CASSEDRTRVNIQYF | TGTGCCAGCAGTGAAGACAGGACAAGAGTAAACATTCAGTACTTC | NA | TRBV14 | NA | TRBJ2-4
CASSYGPGAGYTF | TGTGCCAGCAGTTATGGGCCAGGGGCTGGCTACACCTTC | NA | TRBV6-5 | NA | TRBJ1-2
CASSLGFRGTDTQYF | TGTGCCAGCAGCTTAGGGTTTAGGGGTACAGATACGCAGTATTTT | NA | TRBV7-9 | NA | TRBJ2-3
CASSQNKEDNEQFF | TGTGCCAGCTCACAAAATAAGGAGGACAATGAGCAGTTCTTC | NA | TRBV18 | NA | TRBJ2-1
CASSVNRQANSPLHF | TGTGCCAGCAGCGTAAACCGGCAGGCCAATTCACCCCTCCACTTT | NA | TRBV7-9 | NA | TRBJ1-6
CASSLAGTGKTDTQYF | TGTGCCAGCAGCTTGGCAGGGACAGGGAAAACAGATACGCAGTATTTT | NA | TRBV5-4 | TRBD1 | TRBJ2-3
CAWSVRGSSYEQYF | TGTGCCTGGAGTGTACGCGGCAGCTCCTACGAGCAGTACTTC | few | TRBV30 | NA | TRBJ2-7
CASSERTGENIQYF | TGTGCCAGCAGTGAGCGGACAGGGGAAAACATTCAGTACTTC | NA | TRBV6-1 | TRBD1 | TRBJ2-4
CASSLVPGAMYEQYF | TGTGCCAGCAGCTTGGTCCCAGGGGCGATGTACGAGCAGTACTTC | NA | TRBV5-6 | NA | TRBJ2-7
CASSERRTGVINEQFF | TGTGCCAGCAGTGAACGAAGGACAGGGGTCATCAATGAGCAGTTCTTC | NA | TRBV6-1 | TRBD1 | TRBJ2-1
CASGRGRGETQYF | TGCGCCAGCGGTAGAGGGCGCGGGGAGACCCAGTACTTC | NA | TRBV5-1 | NA | TRBJ2-5
CASSLESFNEQFF | TGTGCCAGCAGCTTAGAGTCTTTCAATGAGCAGTTCTTC | NA | TRBV11-3 | NA | TRBJ2-1
CSVEDLLRGADYGYTF | TGCAGCGTTGAAGATCTTCTCAGGGGTGCAGACTATGGCTACACCTTC | NA | TRBV29-1 | NA | TRBJ1-2
CASSLDDRGREKLFF | TGCGCCAGCAGCTTGGACGACAGGGGTAGGGAAAAACTGTTTTTT | NA | TRBV5-1 | TRBD1 | TRBJ1-4
CASSPGGNTDTQYF | TGTGCCAGCAGCCCGGGGGGGAACACAGATACGCAGTATTTT | NA | TRBV11-3 | TRBD2 | TRBJ2-3